One T cell receptor (beta chain) is described in this entry. This entry comes from a study of blood T cell repertoires in COVID-19. As processed by the authors: Estimation of nucleated cell counts was performed using reference gene primer amplification. Clones were sequenced by immunoSEQ multiplex PCR, and TCRdb holds only the in-frame ones, with some missing. V, J and clone size are taken as reported in that table, and D and trimming were inferred from the DNA itself. The sample holds 65,000 or so clones, 65% to 90% seen once. The receptor was derived from a man between 50 and 59 years old with active COVID-19. The sample was peripheral blood.

The CDR3 DNA sequence: TGTGCCAGTCGTAGGGACAGTACTTCACCCCTCCACTTT. Translation gives CASRRDSTSPLHF. The rearrangement uses TRBV6-4 and TRBJ1-6, with 7 bases aligning to TRBD1. The CDR3 is made up of 13 amino acids. After removal of 9 bases from V and 9 bases from J, the junction contained 8 bases not matched to a gene. Germline lookup yields CDR1 MRHNA and CDR2 SNTAGT.